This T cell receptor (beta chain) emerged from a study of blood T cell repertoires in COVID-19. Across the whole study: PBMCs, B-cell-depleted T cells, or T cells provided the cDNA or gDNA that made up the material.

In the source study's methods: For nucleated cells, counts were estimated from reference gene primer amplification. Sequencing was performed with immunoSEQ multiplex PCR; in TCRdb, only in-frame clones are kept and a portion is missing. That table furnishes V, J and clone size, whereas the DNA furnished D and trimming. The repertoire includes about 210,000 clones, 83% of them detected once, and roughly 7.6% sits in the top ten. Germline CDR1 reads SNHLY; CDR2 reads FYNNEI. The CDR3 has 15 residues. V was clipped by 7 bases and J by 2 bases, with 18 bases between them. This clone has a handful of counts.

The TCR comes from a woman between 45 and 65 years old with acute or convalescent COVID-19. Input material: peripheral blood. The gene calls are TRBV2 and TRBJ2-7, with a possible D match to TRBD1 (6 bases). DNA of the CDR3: TGTGCCAGCACCCAAGGGGGAAGCCGGGCCTACGAGCAGTACTTC. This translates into CASTQGGSRAYEQYF.